This T cell receptor (beta chain) appears in the sequencing data of a study of metastatic and nonmetastatic thyroid tumors. Study-wide context: Malignant and benign thyroid patients had repertoires compared in peripheral blood and tumor or nodule tissue.

Patients underwent thyroid surgery, and none had received any treatment before it. In the authors' methods: It was from CDR3 differences across clinicopathological groups that a distant-metastasis classifier for papillary thyroid cancer was built. TCRdb reanalyzed the PCR reads via MiXCR. It is TCRdb's table, rather than the study itself, that gives the V and J calls and clone size. The sample lists approximately 21,000 clones, under 35% occurring once. Germline CDR1 MNHEY, CDR2 SVGEGT. CDR3 length: 18 residues. The V gene end was trimmed by 10 bases and the J gene end by 4 bases; junction bases not matched to a gene: 22. This clone was seen a handful of times. Its cognate antigen is unknown. Study observations and caveats: Benign nodules were reported to have significantly lower TCR beta diversity than malignant thyroid tumors, in blood and tumor.

The sequence was collected from a female donor with papillary thyroid cancer or a benign thyroid nodule (not recorded which). Some clones in this sample may be carry-over from other donors' samples. Sequencing used blood. The chain links TRBV6-2 or TRBV6-3 to TRBJ2-3, with TRBD2 matching 8 bases. The chain's CDR3 is CATKGTRGRATIADTQYF. The CDR3 DNA follows: TGTGCCACCAAAGGGACTAGAGGGAGGGCAACGATCGCAGATACGCAGTATTTT.